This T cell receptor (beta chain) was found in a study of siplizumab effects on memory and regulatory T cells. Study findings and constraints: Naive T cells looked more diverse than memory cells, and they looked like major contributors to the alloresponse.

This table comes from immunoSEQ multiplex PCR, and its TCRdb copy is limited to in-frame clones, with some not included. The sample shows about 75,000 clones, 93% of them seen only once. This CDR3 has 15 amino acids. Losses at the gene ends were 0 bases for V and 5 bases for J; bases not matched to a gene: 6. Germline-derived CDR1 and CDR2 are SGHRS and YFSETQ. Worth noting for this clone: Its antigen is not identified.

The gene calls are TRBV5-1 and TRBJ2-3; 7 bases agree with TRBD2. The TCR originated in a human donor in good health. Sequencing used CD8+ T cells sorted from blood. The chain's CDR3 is CASSLVAGVGDTQYF. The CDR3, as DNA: TGCGCCAGCAGCTTGGTTGCGGGGGTGGGAGATACGCAGTATTTT. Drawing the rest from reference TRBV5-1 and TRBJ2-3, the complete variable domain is KAGVTQTPRYLIKTRGQQVTLSCSPISGHRSVSWYQQTPGQGLQFLFEYFSETQRNKGNFPGRFSGRQFSNSRSEMNVSTLELGDSALYLCASSLVAGVGDTQYFGPGTRLTVL.